Presented here are 21 T cell receptor beta chains from one specimen sequenced in a study of molecular identifiers for immune sequencing clone quantification. TCRdb used MiXCR to reprocess the PCR reads, holding one entry per CDR3 protein. The repertoire consists of approximately 54,000 distinct CDR3 sequences, with 25% occurring once and the leading ten covering under 2%. The specimen was naive CD8+ T cells from blood, with Jurkat cell RNA spiked in. Stated subset: FACS-sorted CD8+CD4-CCR7+CD45RA+ naive T cells. The receptors come from a human donor in good health. Some libraries in this study had Jurkat cell RNA spiked in.

This clonotype was counted at least ten times. This chain joins TRBV28 and TRBJ2-3, with 10 bases lining up with TRBD1. The trim removed 6 bases at V and 4 bases at J, leaving 10 bases unmatched. Germline assignment: CDR1 MDHEN and CDR2 SYDVKM. The CDR3 extends over 16 amino acids. The CDR3: CASRSSRDRGPDTQYF. The CDR3 DNA reads TGTGCCAGCAGGTCCTCCCGGGACAGGGGACCAGATACGCAGTATTTT.

V is TRBV28 and J is TRBJ2-7; 10 bases are a match to TRBD2. Germline-derived CDR1 and CDR2 are MDHEN and SYDVKM. J gave up 0 bases and V 1 base, and 6 bases lay outside the gene matches. This CDR3 has 17 residues. The CDR3 bases are TGTGCCAGCAGTTTATTAGCGGGAGGTACCTTCTCCTACGAGCAGTACTTC. Its translation is CASSLLAGGTFSYEQYF.

This clonotype was seen repeatedly, ten times or more. This chain connects TRBV29-1 to TRBJ2-3, with D unclear. V dropped 3 bases and J dropped 1 base, with 14 bases sitting between them. Germline assignment: CDR1 SQVTM and CDR2 ANQGSEA. This CDR3 spans 15 amino acids. The DNA of the CDR3 is TGCAGCGTTGAGTGGCGGTCAACCCGCACAGATACGCAGTATTTT. Its translation: CSVEWRSTRTDTQYF.

This clonotype was counted ten times or more. V is TRBV6-6 and J is TRBJ2-7; perhaps D is TRBD1 or TRBD2 (5 bases each). The CDR3 totals 14 residues. The V and J ends lost 0 bases and 0 bases respectively, with 6 bases between them. The germline CDR1 and CDR2 sequences are MNHNY and SVGAGI (reference sequence). The CDR3 DNA reads TGTGCCAGCAGTTACTCTGGGGGCTCCTACGAGCAGTACTTC. It is translated as CASSYSGGSYEQYF.

This clonotype occurred many times. This CDR3 is CATTPRDSQETQYF. CDR3 sequence (DNA): TGTGCCACTACGCCTCGGGACTCCCAGGAGACCCAGTACTTC. The chain has TRBV19 and TRBJ2-5, with a weak D call TRBD2 (6 bases). Germline V gene sequence: CDR1 LNHDA, CDR2 SQIVND (reference sequence). The V end lost 10 bases, the J end lost 5 bases, and 20 bases lay between the germline ends. The CDR3 runs to 14 residues. The variable domain in full, with the rest retrieved from reference TRBV19 and TRBJ2-5, is DGGITQSPKYLFRKEGQNVTLSCEQNLNHDAMYWYRQDPGQGLRLIYYSQIVNDFQKGDIAEGYSVSREKKESFPLTVTSAQKNPTAFYLCATTPRDSQETQYFGPGTRLLVL.

As concerns this clonotype: This sequence may be a read error, since a much larger clone differs from it by one base. The chain uses TRBV28 and TRBJ2-5; D is perhaps TRBD2 (6 bases). This CDR3 is 16 amino acids long. The germline V gene has CDR1 MDHEN and CDR2 SYDVKM. CDR3 nucleotide sequence: TGTGCCAGCAGGACGACTAGATTTTTCCCCCAAGAGCCCCAGTACTTC. Its translation: CASRTTRFFPQEPQYF.

This clonotype was recorded many times. The CDR3 DNA reads as TGTGCTCCGGGTTCTATCACAACCGGCGGCCTGTTTTTT. Translating it yields CAPGSITTGGLFF. The chain couples TRBV7-9 to TRBJ2-2; D is unclear. This CDR3 contains 13 residues. The germline V gene has CDR1 SEHNR and CDR2 FQNEAQ (reference sequence).

This clonotype showed up just a few times. The chain employs TRBV28 and TRBJ1-5; D uncertain. The CDR3 consists of 16 residues. Trimming pared 5 bases from V and 1 base from J, leaving 15 bases between. The V gene's germline CDR1 is MDHEN and CDR2 SYDVKM. The CDR3 DNA reads as TGTGCCAGCAGTCCCCGGGGAGTGTCGAGCAATCAGCCCCAGCATTTT. This gives the protein CASSPRGVSSNQPQHF.

Concerning this clonotype: A much larger clone lies one base from this, so it may be a read error. Lacking the conserved final phenylalanine or tryptophan, this CDR3 likely reflects a read error. The rearrangement links TRBV29-1 to TRBJ1-1; TRBD1 is a possible D gene (5 bases). Germline CDR1 reads SQVTM; CDR2 reads ANQGSEA. V was cut by 3 bases and J by 11 bases, with 16 bases left in between. This CDR3 region has 12 residues. The CDR3 reads CSVEVGALGAFL. The CDR3, as DNA: TGCAGCGTTGAGGTCGGGGCGCTTGGGGCTTTCCTT.

The sample holds one count of this clonotype. A much larger clone is a single base away; this may be a read error. This sequence joins TRBV4-2 and TRBJ2-3; D is perhaps TRBD1 or TRBD2 (5 bases each). This CDR3 has 15 amino acids. Germline values: CDR1 LGHNA, CDR2 YNFKEQ. V shed 2 bases and J shed 4 bases, with 13 bases lying between them. CDR3 in DNA: TGTGCCAGCAGCCAACCGACGGGGACCCCAGATACGCAGTATTTT. Protein product: CASSQPTGTPDTQYF.

On this clonotype itself: As the CDR3 is not closed by the conserved phenylalanine or tryptophan, this likely results from a read error. V is TRBV7-2 and J is TRBJ2-7; D is tentatively TRBD1 or TRBD2 (6 bases each). The germline CDR1 and CDR2 sequences are SGHTA and FQGNSA. This CDR3 comprises 13 residues. V was shortened by 6 bases and J by 7 bases, with 16 bases between the two germline ends. The CDR3 loop reads CASRSTGAGEQYI. CDR3 DNA: TGTGCCAGCAGAAGCACGGGGGCTGGGGAGCAGTACATC.

This clonotype was recorded a few times. This sequence joins TRBV12-3 or TRBV12-4 and TRBJ2-5; D call uncertain. The V and J ends lost 3 bases and 1 base respectively, with 9 bases between them. This CDR3 has 14 residues. The CDR3, as DNA: TGTGCCAGCAGTTTCGCCGGTGGCCAAGAGACCCAGTACTTC. This sequence encodes CASSFAGGQETQYF.

This clonotype showed up many times. The chain recombines TRBV28 with TRBJ2-7, with D possibly being TRBD1 (5 bases). The CDR3 has 17 residues. Germline V gives CDR1 MDHEN, CDR2 SYDVKM. V lost 7 bases to trimming and J lost 2 bases, with 24 bases between them. The CDR3 nucleotides are TGTGCCAGCACCTTCCGGCCGCAGGGAAACTTTCCCTACGAGCAGTACTTC. Protein product: CASTFRPQGNFPYEQYF.

This clonotype occurred many times. CDR3 loop: CASSQDFTGPLDTQYF. Here the CDR3 DNA reads TGCGCCAGCAGCCAAGATTTCACCGGGCCTTTGGATACGCAGTATTTT. The chain employs TRBV4-1 and TRBJ2-3; D gene uncertain. From germline, CDR1 is MGHRA and CDR2 YSYEKL. This CDR3 region has 16 residues. V lost 0 bases, J lost 6 bases, and 16 bases lay in between.

Note on this clonotype: Just one base apart from a much larger clone, this may be a read error. V gene TRBV7-9 combines with J gene TRBJ2-5; 10 nucleotides align to TRBD2. This CDR3 spans 15 amino acids. After removal of 11 bases from V and 3 bases from J, the junction contained 12 bases not matched to a gene. Germline CDR1 SEHNR, CDR2 FQNEAQ (reference sequence). CDR3 nucleotide sequence: TGTGCCGGGGGGTCTAGCGGGAGCGTGAAAGAGACCCAGTACTTC. This gives the protein CAGGSSGSVKETQYF.

V and J are TRBV5-1 and TRBJ2-5; TRBD2 agrees at 14 bases. Germline V gene lookup returns CDR1 SGHRS and CDR2 YFSETQ. After removal of 5 bases from V and 5 bases from J, the junction contained 5 bases not matched to a gene. CDR3 length equals 15 residues. The CDR3 DNA sequence: TGCGCCAGCAGGCCATGGACTAGCGGGAGGGAGACCCAGTACTTC. Amino acids: CASRPWTSGRETQYF.

At least ten counts were recorded for this clonotype. This chain uses TRBV7-9 with TRBJ2-6; D gene unclear. The length of the CDR3 is 18 residues. With 5 bases removed from V and 0 bases from J, the gap between germline ends came to 17 bases. Germline V gene sequence: CDR1 SEHNR, CDR2 FQNEAQ (reference sequence). In DNA, the CDR3 is TGTGCCAGCAGCCAAATCGTAACCCCTCTCTCTGGGGCCAACGTCCTGACTTTC. Amino acids: CASSQIVTPLSGANVLTF. Full variable domain (rest looked up from reference TRBV7-9 and TRBJ2-6): DTGVSQNPRHKITKRGQNVTFRCDPISEHNRLYWYRQTLGQGPEFLTYFQNEAQLEKSRLLSDRFSAERPKGSFSTLEIQRTEQGDSAMYLCASSQIVTPLSGANVLTFGAGSRLTVL.

This clonotype was picked up a small number of times. The rearrangement joins TRBV4-1 to TRBJ2-2, with TRBD2 matching over 10 bases. The CDR3 extends over 17 amino acids. The V gene's germline CDR1 is MGHRA and CDR2 YSYEKL. The V gene end was trimmed by 5 bases and the J gene end by 5 bases; junction bases not matched to a gene: 11. As DNA, the CDR3 is TGCGCCAGCAGCTTAGGCAGCGGGGGGGCCGTTACCGGGGAGCTGTTTTTT. Amino acid sequence: CASSLGSGGAVTGELFF.

A word on this clonotype: A read error may be the cause here, since a much bigger clone is one base away. The chain combines TRBV28 with TRBJ1-1; D unresolved. Trimming left V 5 bases short and J 5 bases short, with 18 bases between. CDR1 and CDR2 from the germline V gene are MDHEN and SYDVKM. This CDR3 is 15 amino acids long. The CDR3 sequence is CASSLRQVLRTEAFF. The CDR3 DNA reads as TGTGCCAGCAGTCTAAGGCAGGTGCTGAGGACTGAAGCTTTCTTT.

As concerns this clonotype: A read error may produce the germline difference seen at one junction end. The chain is built from TRBV4-3 and TRBJ2-3; 10 bases fit TRBD2. From germline, CDR1 is LGHNA and CDR2 YSLEER. This CDR3 region has 17 residues. CDR3 in amino acids: CASSVGSGRSSTDTRYF. In nucleotides, the CDR3 is TGCGCCAGCAGCGTTGGTAGCGGGAGGTCTAGCACAGATACGCGGTATTTT.

This clonotype was counted at least ten times. V is TRBV20-1 and J is TRBJ2-7; D is unclear. Germline V lookup: CDR1 DFQATT, CDR2 SNEGSKA (reference sequence). V lost 6 bases to trimming and J lost 3 bases, with 21 bases between them. The CDR3 is 15 residues long. CDR3 residues: CSANERTVSNYEQYF. In DNA form, the CDR3 reads TGCAGTGCCAACGAGAGGACGGTAAGCAACTACGAGCAGTACTTC.